The TCR beta chain under discussion was sequenced for a study of cytomegalovirus exposure and HLA in healthy donors. Study findings and constraints: Several of the most significant clusters appeared, in a later analysis, to be linked to common viral pathogens. It was reported in a later analysis that an Asian-associated ancestry cluster showed fewer N-insertions than the roughly 670-donor mean. Cytomegalovirus-associated status was assigned to 150 to 200 TCR beta chains. Equally common other TCR beta chains were less clonally expanded than HLA-associated ones, a later analysis found.

Note on this clone: The antigen remains undetermined.

Amplification used 60 Vbeta primers and 13 Jbeta primers. The data were produced by immunoSEQ multiplex PCR, yet TCRdb's version contains in-frame clones alone and is incomplete. The data show 120,000 or so clones, with roughly 70% seen just once and 3% to 5% held by the top ten. Germline CDR1 reads LGHNA; CDR2 reads YNFKEQ. The CDR3 has 15 amino acids. V was clipped by 0 bases and J by 1 base, with 9 bases between them. The sequence came from a man aged 40-49 years in good health and CMV-seropositive. The sample was PBMCs. The chain uses TRBV4-2 and TRBJ1-1; D is uncertain. The CDR3 region has the DNA TGTGCCAGCAGCCAAGAGGCGACATGGAACACTGAAGCTTTCTTT. Translation gives CASSQEATWNTEAFF.